This T cell receptor (beta chain) was recorded in a study of shared clonotypes between healthy human individuals. The study, taken as a whole, reports: Naive subsets generally had larger estimated richness than memory subsets. The study found lower generation probabilities in non-shared clonotypes than in those shared by all four donors.

Each of the donors was a healthy adult who was HIV-negative and had not had a recent acute infection or vaccination. Some clones are missing from TCRdb's copy, which holds only in-frame ones; the method was immunoSEQ multiplex PCR. The table lists about 2 million clones, 95% of them singletons, with 0.1% to 0.15% in the top ten. This clone was observed a single time. Its target is not known. This sample includes further DNA sequences coding for the same CDR3. CDR1 is MGHRA and CDR2 is YSYEKL in the germline V gene. V lost 3 bases, J lost 0 bases, and 9 bases lay in between. The CDR3 is 15 amino acids. Sequencing used naive CD4+ T cells sorted from blood. Subset indicated: CD45RA+ positively selected. V is TRBV4-1 and J is TRBJ1-3; the D gene is possibly TRBD1 (5 bases). This receptor was identified in a man younger than 35 in good health. The CDR3 region is CASSQPTDSGNTIYF. The CDR3 nucleotides are TGCGCCAGCAGCCAGCCGACAGACTCTGGAAACACCATATATTTT.